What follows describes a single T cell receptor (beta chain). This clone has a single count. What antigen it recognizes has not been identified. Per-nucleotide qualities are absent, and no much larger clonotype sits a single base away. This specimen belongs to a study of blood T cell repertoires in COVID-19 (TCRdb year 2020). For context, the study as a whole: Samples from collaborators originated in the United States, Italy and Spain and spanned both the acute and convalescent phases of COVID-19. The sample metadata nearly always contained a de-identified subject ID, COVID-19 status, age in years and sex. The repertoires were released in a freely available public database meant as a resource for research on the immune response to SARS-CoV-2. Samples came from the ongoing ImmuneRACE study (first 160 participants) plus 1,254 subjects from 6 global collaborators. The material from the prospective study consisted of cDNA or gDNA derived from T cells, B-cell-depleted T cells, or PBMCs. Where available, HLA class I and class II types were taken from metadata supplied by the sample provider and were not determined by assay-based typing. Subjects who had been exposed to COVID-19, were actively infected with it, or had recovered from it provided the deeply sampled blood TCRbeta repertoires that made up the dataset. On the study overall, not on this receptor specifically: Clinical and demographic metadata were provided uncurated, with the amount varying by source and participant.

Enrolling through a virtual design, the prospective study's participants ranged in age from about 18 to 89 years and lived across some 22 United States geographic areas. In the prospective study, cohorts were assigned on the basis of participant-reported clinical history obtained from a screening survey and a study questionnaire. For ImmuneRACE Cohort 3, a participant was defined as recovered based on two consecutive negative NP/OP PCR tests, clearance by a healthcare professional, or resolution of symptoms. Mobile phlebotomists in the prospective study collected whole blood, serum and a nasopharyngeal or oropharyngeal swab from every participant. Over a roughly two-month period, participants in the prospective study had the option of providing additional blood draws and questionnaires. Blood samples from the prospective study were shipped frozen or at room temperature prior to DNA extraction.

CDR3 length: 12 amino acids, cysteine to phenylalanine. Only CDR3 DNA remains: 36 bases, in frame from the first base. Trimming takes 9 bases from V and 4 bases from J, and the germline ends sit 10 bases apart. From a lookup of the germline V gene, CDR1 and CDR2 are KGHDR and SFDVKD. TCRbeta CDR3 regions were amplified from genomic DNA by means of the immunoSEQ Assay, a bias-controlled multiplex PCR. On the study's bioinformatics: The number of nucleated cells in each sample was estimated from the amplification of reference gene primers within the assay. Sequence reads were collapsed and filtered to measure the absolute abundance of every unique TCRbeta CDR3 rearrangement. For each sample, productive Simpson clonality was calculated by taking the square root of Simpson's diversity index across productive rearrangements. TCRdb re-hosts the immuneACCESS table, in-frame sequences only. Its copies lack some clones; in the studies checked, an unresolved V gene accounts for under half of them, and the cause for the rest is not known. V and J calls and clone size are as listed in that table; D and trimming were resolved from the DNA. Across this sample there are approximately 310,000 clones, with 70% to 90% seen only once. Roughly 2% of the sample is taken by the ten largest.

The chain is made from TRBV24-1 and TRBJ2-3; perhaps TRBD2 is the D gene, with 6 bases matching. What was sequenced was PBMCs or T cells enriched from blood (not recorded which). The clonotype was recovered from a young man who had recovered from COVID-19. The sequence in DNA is TGTGCCACCGGAGGGGCCGCAGATACGCAGTATTTT. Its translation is CATGGAADTQYF.